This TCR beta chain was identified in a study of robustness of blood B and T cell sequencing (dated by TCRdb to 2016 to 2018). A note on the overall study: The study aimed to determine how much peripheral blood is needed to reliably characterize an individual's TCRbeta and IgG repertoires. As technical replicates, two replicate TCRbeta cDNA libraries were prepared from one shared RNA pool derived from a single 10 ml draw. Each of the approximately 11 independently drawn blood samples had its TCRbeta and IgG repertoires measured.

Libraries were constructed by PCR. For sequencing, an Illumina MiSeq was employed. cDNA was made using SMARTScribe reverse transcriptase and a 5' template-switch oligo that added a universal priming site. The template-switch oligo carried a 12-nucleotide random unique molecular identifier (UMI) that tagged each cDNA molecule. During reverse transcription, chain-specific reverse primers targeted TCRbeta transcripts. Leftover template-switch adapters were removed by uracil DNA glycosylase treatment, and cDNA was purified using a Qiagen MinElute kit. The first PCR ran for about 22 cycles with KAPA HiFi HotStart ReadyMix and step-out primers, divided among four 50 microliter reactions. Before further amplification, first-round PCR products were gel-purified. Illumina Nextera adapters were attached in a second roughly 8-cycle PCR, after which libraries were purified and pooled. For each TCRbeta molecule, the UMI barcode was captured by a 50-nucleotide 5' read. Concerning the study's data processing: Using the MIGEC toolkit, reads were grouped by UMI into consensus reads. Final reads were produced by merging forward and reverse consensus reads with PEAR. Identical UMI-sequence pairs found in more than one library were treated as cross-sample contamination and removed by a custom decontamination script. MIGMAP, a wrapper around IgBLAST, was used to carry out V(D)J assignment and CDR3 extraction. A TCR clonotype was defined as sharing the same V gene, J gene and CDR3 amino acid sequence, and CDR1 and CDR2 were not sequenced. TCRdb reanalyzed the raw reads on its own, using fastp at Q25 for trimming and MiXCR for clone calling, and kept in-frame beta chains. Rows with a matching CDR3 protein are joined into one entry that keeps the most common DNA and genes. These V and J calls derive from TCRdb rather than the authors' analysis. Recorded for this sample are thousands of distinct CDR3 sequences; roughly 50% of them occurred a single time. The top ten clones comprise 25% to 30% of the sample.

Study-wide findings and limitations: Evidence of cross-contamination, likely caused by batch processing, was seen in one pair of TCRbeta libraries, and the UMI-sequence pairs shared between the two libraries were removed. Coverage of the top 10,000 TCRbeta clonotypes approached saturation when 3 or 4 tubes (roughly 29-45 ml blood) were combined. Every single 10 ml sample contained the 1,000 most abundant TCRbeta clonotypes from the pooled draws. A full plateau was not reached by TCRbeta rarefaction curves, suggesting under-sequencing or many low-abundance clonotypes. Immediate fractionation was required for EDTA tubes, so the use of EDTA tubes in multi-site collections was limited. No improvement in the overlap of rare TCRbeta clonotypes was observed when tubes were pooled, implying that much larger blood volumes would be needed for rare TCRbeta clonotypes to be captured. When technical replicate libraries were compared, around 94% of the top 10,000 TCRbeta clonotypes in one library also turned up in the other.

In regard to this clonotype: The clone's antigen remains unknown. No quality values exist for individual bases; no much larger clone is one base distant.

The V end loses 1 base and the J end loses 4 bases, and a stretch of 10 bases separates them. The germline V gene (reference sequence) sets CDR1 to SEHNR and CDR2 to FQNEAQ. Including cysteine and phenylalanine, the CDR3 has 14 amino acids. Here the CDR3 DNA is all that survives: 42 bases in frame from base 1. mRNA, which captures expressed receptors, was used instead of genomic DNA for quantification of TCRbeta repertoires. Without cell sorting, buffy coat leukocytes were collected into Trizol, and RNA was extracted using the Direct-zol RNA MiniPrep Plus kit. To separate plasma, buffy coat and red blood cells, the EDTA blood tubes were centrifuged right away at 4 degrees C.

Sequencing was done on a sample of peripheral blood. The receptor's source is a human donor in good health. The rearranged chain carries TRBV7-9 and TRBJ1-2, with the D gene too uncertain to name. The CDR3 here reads CASSLEGVGYGYTF. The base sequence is TGTGCCAGCAGCTTAGAGGGAGTTGGCTATGGCTACACCTTC.